This paragraph reports one T cell receptor beta chain. Antigen unknown. The data were taken from a study of T cell clones after liver transplantation. Study results and caveats: In 5 of 8 subjects, circulating graft-donor-reactive CD4 TCRbeta sequences fell significantly after transplant. The donor-reactive repertoire was only partly measurable in a couple of subjects, lacking donor cells.

The method was immunoSEQ multiplex PCR; TCRdb's version includes in-frame clones alone and lacks a portion of them. The data hold roughly 70,000 clones, with over 70% observed a single time. The germline V gene encodes CDR1 ENHRY and CDR2 SYGVKD. The CDR3 has 14 residues. With 2 bases removed from V and 1 base from J, the gap between germline ends came to 8 bases. Source: CD4+ T cells from blood, taken before liver transplant. This receptor was obtained from a human donor who received a liver transplant. The V call is TRBV10-3, the J call TRBJ1-1; D not certain. Here the CDR3 reads CAISEGQKNTEAFF. The CDR3 DNA reads TGTGCCATCAGTGAGGGGCAAAAGAACACTGAAGCTTTCTTT.